A selection of T cell receptor beta chains follows, all from one sample in a study of patients and donors after allogeneic stem cell transplantation. TCRdb re-analysed the RT-PCR reads in MiXCR, keeping a single row per CDR3 protein. The table shows more than 150,000 distinct CDR3 sequences, with approximately 41% occurring only once. The source material was blood, either unsorted or a sorted T cell fraction (not recorded which). These receptor sequences come from a human donor who was either an allogeneic HSCT recipient or a stem cell or donor lymphocyte infusion donor (not recorded which). It is not recorded whose cells these are; they may come from a transplant donor. Both conserved end residues are part of each CDR3. Fields, in order: clone size, J gene, D gene, CDR3 length, V gene, CDR3 DNA, CDR3 protein. The D gene is left open where the match is weak. Clone size is shown for a subset of rows, as once, few, many or a class of expanded clone.

>few|TRBJ2-2|-|17|TRBV12-3/TRBV12-4
TGTGCCAGCACCCCACTTGGAGGGTTGTCGGACACCGGGGAGCTGTTTTTT
CASTPLGGLSDTGELFF
>-|TRBJ1-6|-|15|TRBV10-3
TGTGCCATCAGTGATCTCCAGGGAGAGGAATCACCCCTCCACTTT
CAISDLQGEESPLHF
>-|TRBJ2-3|TRBD2|16|TRBV5-1
TGCGCCAGCAGCCGACTGACTAGCGGTCTGATTTTGGAGCAGTATTTT
CASSRLTSGLILEQYF
>-|TRBJ1-4|-|15|TRBV12-3/TRBV12-4
TGTGCCAGCAGTTTGCAGGGTTCAACTAATGAAAAACTGTTTTTT
CASSLQGSTNEKLFF
>few|TRBJ2-7|-|11|TRBV5-6
TGTGCCAGCAGCCGTACGGACGAGCAGTACTTC
CASSRTDEQYF
>few|TRBJ1-2|-|15|TRBV12-3/TRBV12-4
TGTGCCAGCAGACCGGGCGGACCGGCCGACTATGGCTACACCTTC
CASRPGGPADYGYTF
>-|TRBJ2-7|-|12|TRBV7-9
TGTGCCAGCAGCTTAGCGATGGGGGATCAGTACTTC
CASSLAMGDQYF
>few|TRBJ2-5|-|12|TRBV6-5
TGTGCCAGCAGACGACCGCAAGAGACCCAGTACTTC
CASRRPQETQYF
>few|TRBJ1-6|TRBD1|15|TRBV27
TGTGCCAGCAGTCCCGGGACAGGGGTTAATTCACCCCTCCACTTT
CASSPGTGVNSPLHF
>-|TRBJ2-3|-|16|TRBV4-3
TGCGCCAGCAGCCAAGGGTTAGGGCTCCGGACAGATACGCAGTATTTT
CASSQGLGLRTDTQYF
>-|TRBJ1-1|-|15|TRBV7-9
TGTGCCAGCAGCTTAACGCAGCTCCAGAACACTGAAGCTTTCTTT
CASSLTQLQNTEAFF
>few|TRBJ2-1|-|19|TRBV20-1
TGCAGTGCTAGAGCCGTCCCTAGTGGGGGCACCATGGGTGGGAATGAGCAGTTCTTC
CSARAVPSGGTMGGNEQFF
>few|TRBJ1-1|-|14|TRBV6-4
TGTGCCAGCAGTGACTCAGGAGAGGTCACTGAAGCTTTCTTT
CASSDSGEVTEAFF
>-|TRBJ2-2|-|15|TRBV29-1
TGCAGCGTTGATCAGGGGACAACGAACACCGGGGAGCTGTTTTTT
CSVDQGTTNTGELFF
>-|TRBJ2-7|-|15|TRBV15
TGTGCCACCAGCAGAGGTACCGACAGAACCTACGAGCAGTACTTC
CATSRGTDRTYEQYF
>-|TRBJ2-1|-|12|TRBV11-2
TGTGCCAGCAGCTTATTACGAGATGAGCAGTTCTTC
CASSLLRDEQFF
>-|TRBJ2-1|-|10|TRBV2
TGTGCCAGCAGTGCCGAGGGGCAGTTCTTC
CASSAEGQFF
>-|TRBJ2-7|TRBD2|16|TRBV6-2/TRBV6-3
TGTGCCAGCAGTATCCCGATAGCGGGAGCCCAAGGCGAGCAGTACTTC
CASSIPIAGAQGEQYF
>-|TRBJ2-2|TRBD1|15|TRBV2
TGTGCCAGCCGGGACAGGGGATCAGGAACCGGGGAGCTGTTTTTT
CASRDRGSGTGELFF
>few|TRBJ1-2|TRBD1|14|TRBV28
TGTGCCAGCAGTTTAAACAGGGGAGGCTATGGCTACACCTTC
CASSLNRGGYGYTF
>-|TRBJ1-1|-|12|TRBV29-1
TGCAGCGTTGAGGGGCGTGGGACTGAAGCTTTCTTT
CSVEGRGTEAFF
>few|TRBJ2-4|TRBD1|17|TRBV10-2
TGCGCCAGCCGTCCCGGGACAGGGATCCTCCCCAAAAACATTCAGTACTTC
CASRPGTGILPKNIQYF
>-|TRBJ2-2|-|15|TRBV20-1
TGCAGTGCTAGATATGGGTTTTCGAACACCGGGGAGCTGTTTTTT
CSARYGFSNTGELFF
>many|TRBJ1-2|-|12|TRBV5-1
TGCGCCAGCAGCCGGGACACCTATGGCTACACCTTC
CASSRDTYGYTF